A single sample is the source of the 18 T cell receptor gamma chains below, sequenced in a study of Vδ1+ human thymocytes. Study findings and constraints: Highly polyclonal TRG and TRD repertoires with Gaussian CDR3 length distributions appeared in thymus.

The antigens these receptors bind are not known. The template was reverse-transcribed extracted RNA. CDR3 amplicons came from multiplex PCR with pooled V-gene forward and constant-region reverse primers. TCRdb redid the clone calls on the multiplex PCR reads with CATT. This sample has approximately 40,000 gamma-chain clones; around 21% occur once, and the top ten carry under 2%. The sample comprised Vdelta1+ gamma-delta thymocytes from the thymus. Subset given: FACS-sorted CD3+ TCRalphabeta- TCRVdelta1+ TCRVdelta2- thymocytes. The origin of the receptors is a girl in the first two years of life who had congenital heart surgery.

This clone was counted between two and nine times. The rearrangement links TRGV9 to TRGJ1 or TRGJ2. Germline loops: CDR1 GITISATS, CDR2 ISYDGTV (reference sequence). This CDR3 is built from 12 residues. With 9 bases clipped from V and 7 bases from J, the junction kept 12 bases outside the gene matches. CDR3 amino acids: CALPRRRYKKLF. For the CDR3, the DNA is TGTGCCTTGCCCCGCCGGCGGTATAAGAAACTCTTT.

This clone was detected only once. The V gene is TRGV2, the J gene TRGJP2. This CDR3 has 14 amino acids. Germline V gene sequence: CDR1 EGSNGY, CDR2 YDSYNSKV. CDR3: CAPILEGSDWIKTF. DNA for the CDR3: TGTGCTCCCATCCTTGAGGGTAGTGATTGGATCAAGACGTTT.

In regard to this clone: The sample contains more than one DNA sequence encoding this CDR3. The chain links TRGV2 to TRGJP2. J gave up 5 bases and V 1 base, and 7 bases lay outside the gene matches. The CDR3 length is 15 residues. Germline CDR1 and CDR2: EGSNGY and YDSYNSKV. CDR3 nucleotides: TGTGCCACCTGGGACGGTCCGGCAAGTGATTGGATCAAGACGTTT. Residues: CATWDGPASDWIKTF.

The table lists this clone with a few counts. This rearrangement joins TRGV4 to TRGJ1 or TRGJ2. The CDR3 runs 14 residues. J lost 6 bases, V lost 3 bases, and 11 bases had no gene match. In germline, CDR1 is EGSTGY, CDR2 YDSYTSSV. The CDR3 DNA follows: TGTGCCACCTGGGATTATTCCTTTTTTTATAAGAAACTCTTT. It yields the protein CATWDYSFFYKKLF.

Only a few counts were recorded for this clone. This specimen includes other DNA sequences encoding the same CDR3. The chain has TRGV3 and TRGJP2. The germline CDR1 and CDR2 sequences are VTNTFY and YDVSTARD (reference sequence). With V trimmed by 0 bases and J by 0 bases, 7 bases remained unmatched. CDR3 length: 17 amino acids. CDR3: CATWDRRVDSSDWIKTF. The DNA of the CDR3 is TGTGCCACCTGGGACAGGCGGGTGGATAGTAGTGATTGGATCAAGACGTTT.

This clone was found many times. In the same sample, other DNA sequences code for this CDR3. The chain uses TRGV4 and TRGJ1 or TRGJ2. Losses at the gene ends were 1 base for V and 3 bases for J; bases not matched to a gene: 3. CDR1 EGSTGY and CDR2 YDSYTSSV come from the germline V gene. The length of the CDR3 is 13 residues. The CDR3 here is CATWDGGYYKKLF. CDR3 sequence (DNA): TGTGCCACCTGGGATGGAGGTTATTATAAGAAACTCTTT.

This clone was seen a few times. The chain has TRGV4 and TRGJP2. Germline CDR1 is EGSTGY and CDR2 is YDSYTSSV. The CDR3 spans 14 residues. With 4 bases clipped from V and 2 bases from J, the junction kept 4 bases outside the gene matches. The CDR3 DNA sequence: TGTGCCACCTGGGAGAGGAGTAGTGATTGGATCAAGACGTTT. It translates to CATWERSSDWIKTF.

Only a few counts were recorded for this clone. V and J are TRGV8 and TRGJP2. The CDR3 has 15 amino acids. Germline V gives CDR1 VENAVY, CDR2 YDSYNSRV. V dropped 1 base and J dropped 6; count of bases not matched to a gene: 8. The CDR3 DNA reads TGTGCCACCTGGGATAGCCGATTGGGTGATTGGATCAAGACGTTT. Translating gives CATWDSRLGDWIKTF.

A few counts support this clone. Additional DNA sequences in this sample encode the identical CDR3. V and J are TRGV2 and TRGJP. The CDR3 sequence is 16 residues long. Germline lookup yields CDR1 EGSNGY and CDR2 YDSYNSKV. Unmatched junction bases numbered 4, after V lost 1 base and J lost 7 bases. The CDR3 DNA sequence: TGTGCCACCTGGGACGGCCAGGAGTTGGGCAAAAAAATCAAGGTATTT. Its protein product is CATWDGQELGKKIKVF.

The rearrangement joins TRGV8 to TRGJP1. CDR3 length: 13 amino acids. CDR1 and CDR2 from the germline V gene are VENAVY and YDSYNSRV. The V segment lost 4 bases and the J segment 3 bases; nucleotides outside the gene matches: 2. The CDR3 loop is CATWESTGWFKIF. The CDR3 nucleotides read TGTGCCACCTGGGAGTCCACTGGTTGGTTCAAGATATTT.

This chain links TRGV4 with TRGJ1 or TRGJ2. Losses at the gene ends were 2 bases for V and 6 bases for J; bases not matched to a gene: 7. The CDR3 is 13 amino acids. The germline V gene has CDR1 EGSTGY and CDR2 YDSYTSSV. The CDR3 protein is CATWDVVPYKKLF. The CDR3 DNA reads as TGTGCCACCTGGGATGTGGTGCCTTATAAGAAACTCTTT.

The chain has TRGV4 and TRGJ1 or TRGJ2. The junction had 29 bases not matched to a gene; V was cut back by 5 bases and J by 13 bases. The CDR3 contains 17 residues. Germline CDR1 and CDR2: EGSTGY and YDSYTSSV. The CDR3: CATWVHHTTFPRLGKLF. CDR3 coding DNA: TGTGCCACCTGGGTTCATCATACAACATTTCCCCGCCTTGGAAAACTCTTT.

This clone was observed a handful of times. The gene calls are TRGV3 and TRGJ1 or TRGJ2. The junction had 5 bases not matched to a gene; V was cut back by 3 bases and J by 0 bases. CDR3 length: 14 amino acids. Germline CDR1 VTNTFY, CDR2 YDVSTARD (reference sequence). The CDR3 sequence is CATWDGWNYYKKLF. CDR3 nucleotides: TGTGCCACCTGGGACGGCTGGAATTATTATAAGAAACTCTTT.

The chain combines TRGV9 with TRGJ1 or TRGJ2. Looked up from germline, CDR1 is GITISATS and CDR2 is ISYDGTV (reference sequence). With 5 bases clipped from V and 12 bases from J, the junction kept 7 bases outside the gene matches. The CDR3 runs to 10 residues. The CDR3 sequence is CALWGESKLF. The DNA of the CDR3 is TGTGCCTTGTGGGGGGAATCGAAACTCTTT.

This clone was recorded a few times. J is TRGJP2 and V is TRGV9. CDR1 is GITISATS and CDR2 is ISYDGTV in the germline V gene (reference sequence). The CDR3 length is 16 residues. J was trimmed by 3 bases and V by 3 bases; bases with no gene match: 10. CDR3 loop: CALWEYHPRSDWIKTF. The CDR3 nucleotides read TGTGCCTTGTGGGAGTATCATCCTCGTAGTGATTGGATCAAGACGTTT.

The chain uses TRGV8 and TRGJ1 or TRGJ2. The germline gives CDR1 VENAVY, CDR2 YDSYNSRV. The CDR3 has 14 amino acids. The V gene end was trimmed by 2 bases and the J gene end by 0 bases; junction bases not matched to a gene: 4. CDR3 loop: CATWDTGNYYKKLF. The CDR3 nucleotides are TGTGCCACCTGGGATACCGGGAATTATTATAAGAAACTCTTT.

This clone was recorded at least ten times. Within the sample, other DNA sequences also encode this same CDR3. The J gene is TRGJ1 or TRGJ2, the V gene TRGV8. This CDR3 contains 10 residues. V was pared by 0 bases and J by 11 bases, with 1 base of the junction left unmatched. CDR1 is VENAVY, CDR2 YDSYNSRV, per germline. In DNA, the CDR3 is TGTGCCACCTGGGATAGGGAGAAACTCTTT. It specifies CATWDREKLF.

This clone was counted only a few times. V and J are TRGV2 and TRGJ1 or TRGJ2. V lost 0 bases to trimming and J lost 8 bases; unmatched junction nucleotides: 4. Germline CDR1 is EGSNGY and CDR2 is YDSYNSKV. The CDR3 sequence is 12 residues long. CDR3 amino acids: CATWDGFHKKLF. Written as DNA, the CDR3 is TGTGCCACCTGGGACGGGTTCCATAAGAAACTCTTT.